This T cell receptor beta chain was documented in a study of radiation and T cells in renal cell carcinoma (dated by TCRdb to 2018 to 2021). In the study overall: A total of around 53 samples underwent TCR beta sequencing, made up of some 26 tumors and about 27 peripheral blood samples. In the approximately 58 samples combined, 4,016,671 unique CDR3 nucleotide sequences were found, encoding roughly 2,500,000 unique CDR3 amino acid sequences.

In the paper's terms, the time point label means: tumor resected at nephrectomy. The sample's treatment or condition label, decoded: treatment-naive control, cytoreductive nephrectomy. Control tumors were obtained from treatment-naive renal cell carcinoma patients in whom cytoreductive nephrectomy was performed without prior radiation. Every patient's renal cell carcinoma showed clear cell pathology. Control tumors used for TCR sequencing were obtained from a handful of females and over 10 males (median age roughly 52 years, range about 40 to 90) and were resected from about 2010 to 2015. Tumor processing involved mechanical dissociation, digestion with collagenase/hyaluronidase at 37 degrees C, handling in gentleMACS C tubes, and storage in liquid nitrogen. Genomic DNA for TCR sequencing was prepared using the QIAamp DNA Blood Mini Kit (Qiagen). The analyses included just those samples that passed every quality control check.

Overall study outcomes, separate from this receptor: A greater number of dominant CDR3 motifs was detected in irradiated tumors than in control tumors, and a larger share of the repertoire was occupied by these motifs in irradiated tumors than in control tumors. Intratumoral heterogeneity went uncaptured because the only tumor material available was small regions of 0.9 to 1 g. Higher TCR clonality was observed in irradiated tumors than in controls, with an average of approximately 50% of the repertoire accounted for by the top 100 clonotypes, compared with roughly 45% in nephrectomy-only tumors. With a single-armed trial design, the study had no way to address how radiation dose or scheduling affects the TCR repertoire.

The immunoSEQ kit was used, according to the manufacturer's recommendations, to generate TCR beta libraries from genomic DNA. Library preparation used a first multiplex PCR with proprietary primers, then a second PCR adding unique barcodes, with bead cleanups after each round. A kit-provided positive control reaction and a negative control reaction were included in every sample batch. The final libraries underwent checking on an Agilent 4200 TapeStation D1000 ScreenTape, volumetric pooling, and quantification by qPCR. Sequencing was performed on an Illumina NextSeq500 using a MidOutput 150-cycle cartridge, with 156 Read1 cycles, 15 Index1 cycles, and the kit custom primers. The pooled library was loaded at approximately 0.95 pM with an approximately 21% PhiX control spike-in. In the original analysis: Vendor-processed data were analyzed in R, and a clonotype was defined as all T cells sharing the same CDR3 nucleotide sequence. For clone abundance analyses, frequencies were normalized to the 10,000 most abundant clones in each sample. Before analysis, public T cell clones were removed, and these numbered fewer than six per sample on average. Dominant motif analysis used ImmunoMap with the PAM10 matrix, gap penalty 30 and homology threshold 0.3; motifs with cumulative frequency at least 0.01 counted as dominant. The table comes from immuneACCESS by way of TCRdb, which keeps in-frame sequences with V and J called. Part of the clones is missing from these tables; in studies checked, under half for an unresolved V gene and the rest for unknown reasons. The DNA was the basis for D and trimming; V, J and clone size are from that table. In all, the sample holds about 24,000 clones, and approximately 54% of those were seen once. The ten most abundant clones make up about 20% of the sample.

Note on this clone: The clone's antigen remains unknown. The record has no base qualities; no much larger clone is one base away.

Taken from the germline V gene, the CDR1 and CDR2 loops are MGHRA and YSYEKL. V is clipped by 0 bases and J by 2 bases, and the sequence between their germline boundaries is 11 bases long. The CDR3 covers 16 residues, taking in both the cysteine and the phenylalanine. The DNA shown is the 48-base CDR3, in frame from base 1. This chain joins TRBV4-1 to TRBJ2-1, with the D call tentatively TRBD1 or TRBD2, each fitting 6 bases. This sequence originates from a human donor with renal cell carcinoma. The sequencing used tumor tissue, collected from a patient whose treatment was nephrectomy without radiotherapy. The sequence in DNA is TGCGCCAGCAGCCAAGACAACGGGGGCGCCTACAATGAGCAGTTCTTC. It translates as CASSQDNGGAYNEQFF.